One and the same sample provided the 17 T cell receptor beta chains below, sequenced in a study of monozygotic twins with inflammatory bowel disease. Reprocessing the 5' RACE reads, TCRdb reports a single entry for every CDR3 protein and omits DNA. The table lists around 100,000 distinct CDR3 sequences, with 1.9% in the top ten. The specimen sequenced was blood. These TCRs come from a human donor with ulcerative colitis or Crohn's disease, or a healthy co-twin of an affected twin (not recorded which).

The chain carries TRBV12-3 or TRBV12-4 and TRBJ1-5; the TRBD1 assignment by TCRdb is unverifiable without DNA. This CDR3 spans 15 amino acids. The CDR3 sequence: CASSSGSRGNQPQHF.

V usage is TRBV7-8 and J usage is TRBJ1-2; TCRdb designates TRBD1, a call that cannot be tested without DNA. The germline V gene has CDR1 SGHVS and CDR2 FQNEAQ. There are 15 residues in the CDR3. The CDR3 protein is CASSTGILDTYGYTF.

The chain couples TRBV20-1 to TRBJ2-7; the TCRdb D gene call, TRBD2, has no DNA to confirm it. The CDR3 runs to 16 residues. In germline, CDR1 is DFQATT, CDR2 SNEGSKA (reference sequence). CDR3: CSARERGGLPTYEQYF.

The rearrangement uses TRBV4-3 and TRBJ2-2. The CDR3 spans 15 residues. In germline, CDR1 is LGHNA, CDR2 YSLEER. CDR3 region: CASSQGRLLTGELFF.

The chain uses TRBV5-5 and TRBJ2-7; TCRdb's D gene call, TRBD1, goes unchecked for lack of DNA. This CDR3 contains 15 residues. The V gene's germline CDR1 is SGHKS and CDR2 YYEKEE (reference sequence). CDR3 residues: CASSWGRPTGNEQYF.

The chain is built from TRBV5-1 and TRBJ2-1; TCRdb's D call, TRBD1, is unchecked because there is no DNA. Germline CDR1 reads SGHRS; CDR2 reads YFSETQ. The CDR3 is 12 amino acids. The CDR3 here is CASSDGQARQFF. Combining the CDR3 with reference TRBV5-1 and TRBJ2-1 gives the whole variable domain KAGVTQTPRYLIKTRGQQVTLSCSPISGHRSVSWYQQTPGQGLQFLFEYFSETQRNKGNFPGRFSGRQFSNSRSEMNVSTLELGDSALYLCASSDGQARQFFGPGTRLTVL.

The chain couples TRBV6-1 to TRBJ1-1; TCRdb lists TRBD1, though no DNA is available to test this call. The CDR3 covers 14 residues. Germline V CDR1 and CDR2: MNHNS, SASEGT. The CDR3 reads CASSADRGATEAFF.

The chain carries TRBV6-5 and TRBJ2-5; TCRdb returns TRBD2, unconfirmable since there is no DNA. The CDR3 is made up of 14 amino acids. Germline CDR1 and CDR2: MNHEY and SVGAGI. The CDR3 sequence is CASSYSLVPQTQYF.

The CDR3 sequence: CASSDLLGGYTF. This chain uses TRBV6-5 with TRBJ1-2. CDR3 length: 12 residues. Looked up from germline, CDR1 is MNHEY and CDR2 is SVGAGI.

The V and J genes are TRBV21-1 and TRBJ2-7; TCRdb outputs TRBD2, but without DNA this stays unchecked. TRBV21-1 is a pseudogene. CDR3 length equals 17 residues. CDR3: CASSKEASGRARFSLYF.

V usage is TRBV4-1 and J usage is TRBJ2-7; TCRdb gives TRBD1 as the D gene, but with no DNA this cannot be confirmed. This CDR3 is built from 13 residues. Germline loops: CDR1 MGHRA, CDR2 YSYEKL. The CDR3 sequence is CASSQDTGVEQYF.

The V gene is TRBV7-9, the J gene TRBJ1-1; TCRdb reports TRBD1, a call that lacks DNA to check it against. This CDR3 comprises 13 residues. The germline CDR1 and CDR2 sequences are SEHNR and FQNEAQ (reference sequence). CDR3 residues: CASSQGGNTEAFF.

This sequence joins TRBV4-3 and TRBJ1-1; TCRdb indicates TRBD1, and absent DNA this call remains unverified. Germline lookup yields CDR1 LGHNA and CDR2 YSLEER. CDR3 length: 16 residues. The CDR3 loop reads CASSQEFRGMNTEAFF.

V gene TRBV12-3 or TRBV12-4 combines with J gene TRBJ2-7; the D gene TCRdb calls, TRBD2, cannot be checked with no DNA. The CDR3 totals 16 residues. CDR3 residues: CASSSRTSGATYEQYF.

The chain carries TRBV5-1 and TRBJ2-1; TCRdb's D gene call, TRBD1, goes unchecked for lack of DNA. CDR1 SGHRS and CDR2 YFSETQ come from the germline V gene. The CDR3 covers 15 residues. CDR3: CASSFGQGASGEQFF.

The J gene is TRBJ1-6, the V gene TRBV27; with no DNA, the TCRdb D assignment of TRBD1 cannot be verified. The CDR3 contains 14 residues. Germline V gene lookup returns CDR1 MNHEY and CDR2 SMNVEV (reference sequence). CDR3 residues: CASSLSQGHSPLHF.

The chain is built from TRBV28 and TRBJ1-2. The length of the CDR3 is 11 residues. CDR1 and CDR2 from the germline V gene are MDHEN and SYDVKM. The CDR3 sequence: CASSVNYGYTF.